This is a list of T cell receptor beta chains from one sample in a study of blood T cell repertoires in COVID-19. Only in-frame clones appear in the TCRdb table, and some are missing; sequencing was by immunoSEQ multiplex PCR. The sample has 150,000 to 200,000 clones, 70% to 90% seen once. Material for sequencing was peripheral blood. These receptors came from a human donor in a cohort sampled during active COVID-19. Each CDR3 is given with its conserved first and last residue. The order of the fields is D gene, J gene, V gene, clone size, CDR3 DNA, CDR3 protein. D genes are given only for firm matches. Some rows have no size entry. The others give once, few or many, or a class for an expanded clone.

D gene: TRBD2
J gene: TRBJ2-1
V gene: TRBV13
clone size: -
CDR3 DNA: TGTGCCAGCAGCCCGCCTAGCGGGAGGGCTAACAATGAGCAGTTCTTC
CDR3 protein: CASSPPSGRANNEQFF

D gene: TRBD2
J gene: TRBJ2-1
V gene: TRBV3-1/TRBV3-2
clone size: -
CDR3 DNA: TGTGCCAGCAGACGTTCCGGGACTATTTCCTACAATGAGCAGTTCTTC
CDR3 protein: CASRRSGTISYNEQFF

D gene: -
J gene: TRBJ1-1
V gene: TRBV5-6
clone size: -
CDR3 DNA: TGTGCCAGCACCATGGGGCCAGGGCGGAACACTGAAGCTTTCTTT
CDR3 protein: CASTMGPGRNTEAFF

D gene: -
J gene: TRBJ2-2
V gene: TRBV6-6
clone size: few
CDR3 DNA: TGTGCCAGCAGAACTCAGGGGGGCACCGGGGAGCTGTTTTTT
CDR3 protein: CASRTQGGTGELFF

D gene: -
J gene: TRBJ1-1
V gene: TRBV9
clone size: -
CDR3 DNA: TGTGCCAGCAGCGTAGGAGGGGGTTTGAACACTGAAGCTTTCTTT
CDR3 protein: CASSVGGGLNTEAFF

D gene: TRBD1
J gene: TRBJ1-1
V gene: TRBV29-1
clone size: -
CDR3 DNA: TGCAGCGTTGAACCTTGGGACAGGAAAGCTTTCTTT
CDR3 protein: CSVEPWDRKAFF

D gene: TRBD1
J gene: TRBJ1-4
V gene: TRBV25-1
clone size: -
CDR3 DNA: TGTGCCAGCAGTAAAAATGAAGGACAGGGGAGAGAAAAACTGTTTTTT
CDR3 protein: CASSKNEGQGREKLFF

D gene: -
J gene: TRBJ1-5
V gene: TRBV6-1
clone size: -
CDR3 DNA: TGTGCCAGCAGTGAGAGGCCAGTTGACAATCAGCCCCAGCATTTT
CDR3 protein: CASSERPVDNQPQHF

D gene: -
J gene: TRBJ2-3
V gene: TRBV19
clone size: -
CDR3 DNA: TGTGCCAGTAGTATCGTAGATCCGGATACGCAGTATTTT
CDR3 protein: CASSIVDPDTQYF

D gene: TRBD1
J gene: TRBJ2-5
V gene: TRBV7-2
clone size: -
CDR3 DNA: TGTGCCAGCAGCTTAACAGGGACAGGGGGCTTCAAGACCCAGTACTTC
CDR3 protein: CASSLTGTGGFKTQYF

D gene: -
J gene: TRBJ1-1
V gene: TRBV7-9
clone size: -
CDR3 DNA: TGTGCCAGCAGCCCTCGAAGTAGGGTAGCGGAAGCTTTCTTT
CDR3 protein: CASSPRSRVAEAFF

D gene: -
J gene: TRBJ2-1
V gene: TRBV5-1
clone size: -
CDR3 DNA: TGCGCCAGCAGCTCGCACCAAGGGGGTTACAATGAGCAGTTCTTC
CDR3 protein: CASSSHQGGYNEQFF

D gene: -
J gene: TRBJ2-5
V gene: TRBV5-6
clone size: once
CDR3 DNA: TGTGCCAGCAGCGTGTCCCCCCGAGAGACCCAGTACTTC
CDR3 protein: CASSVSPRETQYF

D gene: -
J gene: TRBJ1-2
V gene: TRBV21-1
clone size: once
CDR3 DNA: TGTGCCAGCAGCTCTCAGACGGGGTTACCTTATGGCTACACCTTC
CDR3 protein: CASSSQTGLPYGYTF

D gene: -
J gene: TRBJ1-6
V gene: TRBV5-5
clone size: -
CDR3 DNA: TGTGCCAGCAGCTTGGCCCCAGGGATTAATTCACCCCTCCACTTT
CDR3 protein: CASSLAPGINSPLHF

D gene: TRBD2
J gene: TRBJ2-7
V gene: TRBV28
clone size: -
CDR3 DNA: TGTGCCAGCACCTTGAGACTAGCGGGAGGTTACGAGCAGTACTTC
CDR3 protein: CASTLRLAGGYEQYF

D gene: TRBD2
J gene: TRBJ2-7
V gene: TRBV9
clone size: -
CDR3 DNA: TGTGCCAGCAGCGTCTCGACTAGCGGGGAGGCCGAGCAGTACTTC
CDR3 protein: CASSVSTSGEAEQYF

D gene: -
J gene: TRBJ2-6
V gene: TRBV28
clone size: -
CDR3 DNA: TGTGCCAGCAGTTTAGGCAGGGGAGTGGCTGGGGCCAACGTCCTGACTTTC
CDR3 protein: CASSLGRGVAGANVLTF

D gene: TRBD2
J gene: TRBJ2-3
V gene: TRBV20-1
clone size: -
CDR3 DNA: TGCAGTGCCACTTGGGGGGGTTCGCAGTATTTT
CDR3 protein: CSATWGGSQYF

D gene: TRBD1
J gene: TRBJ2-3
V gene: TRBV28
clone size: once
CDR3 DNA: TGTGCCAGCAGTCGCCGGGACAGGGAGGATACGCAGTATTTT
CDR3 protein: CASSRRDREDTQYF

D gene: -
J gene: TRBJ1-1
V gene: TRBV6-2/TRBV6-3
clone size: -
CDR3 DNA: TGTGCCAGCAGTTACACTACAGGGAACACTGAAGCTTTCTTT
CDR3 protein: CASSYTTGNTEAFF

D gene: -
J gene: TRBJ1-3
V gene: TRBV30
clone size: -
CDR3 DNA: TGTGCCTGGACCTTAGCGGGGTCCTTTAGCTCTGGAAACACCATATATTTT
CDR3 protein: CAWTLAGSFSSGNTIYF

D gene: TRBD2
J gene: TRBJ2-5
V gene: TRBV3-1/TRBV3-2
clone size: -
CDR3 DNA: TGTGCCAGCAGCCAAGCTGCTAGCGGGGGGCGGGAGACCCAGTACTTC
CDR3 protein: CASSQAASGGRETQYF

D gene: -
J gene: TRBJ2-2
V gene: TRBV5-4
clone size: once
CDR3 DNA: TGTGCCAGCAGCCGAGACTTAACGGACACCGGGGAGCTGTTTTTT
CDR3 protein: CASSRDLTDTGELFF

D gene: -
J gene: TRBJ1-2
V gene: TRBV7-9
clone size: few
CDR3 DNA: TGTGCCAGCAGCTTAGGCGGAGACAGGACCTATGGCTACACCTTC
CDR3 protein: CASSLGGDRTYGYTF

D gene: -
J gene: TRBJ2-2
V gene: TRBV7-9
clone size: -
CDR3 DNA: TGTGCCAGCAGCTTTTTTCCCGGGAAGAACACCGGGGAGCTGTTTTTT
CDR3 protein: CASSFFPGKNTGELFF

D gene: TRBD2
J gene: TRBJ2-7
V gene: TRBV6-2/TRBV6-3
clone size: -
CDR3 DNA: TGTGCCAGCAGCCGCCCAGCGGGAGGTAACGAGCAGTACTTC
CDR3 protein: CASSRPAGGNEQYF

D gene: -
J gene: TRBJ1-6
V gene: TRBV19
clone size: -
CDR3 DNA: TGTGCCAGTAGGACGCAGGGATTGGATTCACCCCTCCACTTT
CDR3 protein: CASRTQGLDSPLHF

D gene: -
J gene: TRBJ1-2
V gene: TRBV6-5
clone size: once
CDR3 DNA: TGTGCCAGCAGTTACGCGCCATCTAACTATGGCTACACCTTC
CDR3 protein: CASSYAPSNYGYTF

D gene: TRBD1
J gene: TRBJ2-2
V gene: TRBV6-5
clone size: -
CDR3 DNA: TGTGCCAGTCGACAGGGGATCACCGGGGAGCTGTTTTTT
CDR3 protein: CASRQGITGELFF

D gene: -
J gene: TRBJ2-2
V gene: TRBV6-2/TRBV6-3
clone size: once
CDR3 DNA: TGTGCCAGCAGTTACTTGGGCCCCCAGAACACCGGGGAGCTGTTTTTT
CDR3 protein: CASSYLGPQNTGELFF

D gene: -
J gene: TRBJ2-1
V gene: TRBV19
clone size: -
CDR3 DNA: TGTGCCAGTAGTATCGACACTTACAATGAGCAGTTCTTC
CDR3 protein: CASSIDTYNEQFF

D gene: -
J gene: TRBJ2-5
V gene: TRBV6-6
clone size: -
CDR3 DNA: TGTGCCAGCAGTAATTCCGGAAAGGGAGAAGAGACCCAGTACTTC
CDR3 protein: CASSNSGKGEETQYF

D gene: -
J gene: TRBJ2-7
V gene: TRBV7-2
clone size: few
CDR3 DNA: TGTGCCAGCAGCTTAGATGGACCGGGAATAACCTACGAGCAGTACTTC
CDR3 protein: CASSLDGPGITYEQYF

D gene: -
J gene: TRBJ2-7
V gene: TRBV27
clone size: -
CDR3 DNA: TGTGCCAGCAGTTTACGACTAGGGGACGAGCAGTACTTC
CDR3 protein: CASSLRLGDEQYF

D gene: -
J gene: TRBJ2-7
V gene: TRBV5-1
clone size: -
CDR3 DNA: TGCGCCAGCAGCCCGGAGATAATCCGGCGCGAGCAGTACTTC
CDR3 protein: CASSPEIIRREQYF

D gene: -
J gene: TRBJ2-5
V gene: TRBV11-1
clone size: -
CDR3 DNA: TGTGCCAGCAGCTTACGAGAGACCCAGTACTTC
CDR3 protein: CASSLRETQYF

D gene: -
J gene: TRBJ2-7
V gene: TRBV19
clone size: once
CDR3 DNA: TGTGCCAGTAGCCGGGACTCCTCCTACGAGCAGTACTTC
CDR3 protein: CASSRDSSYEQYF

D gene: TRBD2
J gene: TRBJ2-1
V gene: TRBV5-1
clone size: -
CDR3 DNA: TGCGCCAGCAGCTTGACTAGCGGGGGGGCCGGCGAGCAGTTCTTC
CDR3 protein: CASSLTSGGAGEQFF

D gene: -
J gene: TRBJ1-6
V gene: TRBV20-1
clone size: -
CDR3 DNA: TGCAGTGCTAGTGACAGCTCCTATAATTCACCCCTCCACTTT
CDR3 protein: CSASDSSYNSPLHF